These 19 T cell receptor beta chains originate from one sample sequenced in a study of shared T cell receptors in the human thymus. Sequencing used immunoSEQ multiplex PCR; TCRdb keeps in-frame clones, though not all of them. The table shows about 660,000 clones, with roughly 90% occurring only once. The same specimen was also included in a second study, on human thymus T cells.

The material sequenced was thymocytes. These TCRs come from a boy under two years old with a congenital heart defect.

The CDR3 region is CAWSVRDRKNIQYF. CDR3 nucleotide sequence: TGTGCCTGGAGTGTCCGGGACAGAAAAAACATTCAGTACTTC. J is TRBJ2-4 and V is TRBV30; 7 nucleotides align to TRBD1. The CDR3 runs 14 residues. CDR1 and CDR2 (germline): GTSNPN, SVGIG (reference sequence). V was pared by 0 bases and J by 4 bases, with 3 bases of the junction left unmatched.

CDR3 coding DNA: TGTGCCGAAGGACAGGGGGTTGACGGGAACACTGAAGCTTTCTTT. Its translation is CAEGQGVDGNTEAFF. The chain carries TRBV6-1 and TRBJ1-1, with 10 bases fitting TRBD1. The CDR3 is made up of 15 amino acids. Trimming cost V 11 bases and J 1 base; bases outside gene matches: 10. Germline CDR1 MNHNS, CDR2 SASEGT.

The gene calls are TRBV7-9 and TRBJ2-3, with 7 positions matching TRBD2. Per the germline V gene, CDR1 is SEHNR and CDR2 is FQNEAQ (reference sequence). Losses at the gene ends were 2 bases for V and 5 bases for J; bases not matched to a gene: 7. This CDR3 spans 15 amino acids. The CDR3 DNA reads as TGTGCCAGCAGCTTAAGGCTAGCGGCAAGAGATACGCAGTATTTT. Translation gives CASSLRLAARDTQYF. The entire variable domain, with the rest obtained from reference TRBV7-9 and TRBJ2-3, is as follows: DTGVSQNPRHKITKRGQNVTFRCDPISEHNRLYWYRQTLGQGPEFLTYFQNEAQLEKSRLLSDRFSAERPKGSFSTLEIQRTEQGDSAMYLCASSLRLAARDTQYFGPGTRLTVL.

The CDR3 region has the DNA TGTGCCAGCAGCCAAGATCGCCGGGACGAGCAGTACTTC. Amino acids: CASSQDRRDEQYF. The V and J genes are TRBV14 and TRBJ2-7; D gene unclear. The germline V gene has CDR1 SGHDN and CDR2 FVKESK. The CDR3 covers 13 residues. Trimming left V 0 bases short and J 5 bases short, with 8 bases between.

This rearrangement joins TRBV14 to TRBJ1-1, with 8 bases identical to TRBD1. Per germline, CDR1 SGHDN and CDR2 FVKESK. This CDR3 spans 14 amino acids. The V gene end was trimmed by 5 bases and the J gene end by 1 base; junction bases not matched to a gene: 3. Here the CDR3 DNA reads TGTGCCAGCAGCGACAGGGGAAGGAACACTGAAGCTTTCTTT. Translating gives CASSDRGRNTEAFF.

This clone appeared a few times. The chain employs TRBV4-3 and TRBJ1-4, with a tentative D call TRBD1 (6 bases). Germline values: CDR1 LGHNA, CDR2 YSLEER. The ends were cut back, 2 bases at V and 8 bases at J, with 15 bases in the middle. This CDR3 spans 15 amino acids. The CDR3 DNA sequence: TGCGCCAGCAGCCAACATTACAGGGTGAAAGAAAAACTGTTTTTT. This gives the protein CASSQHYRVKEKLFF.

The chain has TRBV5-8 and TRBJ2-4, with D unresolved. The CDR3 has 17 amino acids. Germline V gene sequence: CDR1 SGHTS, CDR2 YDEGEE. V dropped 4 bases and J dropped 0 bases, with 17 bases sitting between them. Written as DNA, the CDR3 is TGTGCCAGCAGCCGCTTTTCGTGGGCCATAGCCAAAAACATTCAGTACTTC. It specifies CASSRFSWAIAKNIQYF. Full variable domain (remainder filled in from reference TRBV5-8 and TRBJ2-4): EAGVTQSPTHLIKTRGQQATLRCSPISGHTSVYWYQQALGLGLQFLLWYDEGEERNRGNFPPRFSGRQFPNYSSELNVNALELEDSALYLCASSRFSWAIAKNIQYFGAGTRLSVL.

The chain recombines TRBV5-6 with TRBJ1-2; D perhaps matches TRBD1 (5 bases). This CDR3 has 14 amino acids. The germline gives CDR1 SGHDT, CDR2 YYEEEE. V shed 5 bases and J shed 0 bases, with 11 bases lying between them. The DNA of the CDR3 is TGTGCCAGCAGGGTCGGACAATCTAACTATGGCTACACCTTC. Translating it yields CASRVGQSNYGYTF. Full variable domain (rest looked up from reference TRBV5-6 and TRBJ1-2): DAGVTQSPTHLIKTRGQQVTLRCSPKSGHDTVSWYQQALGQGPQFIFQYYEEEERQRGNFPDRFSGHQFPNYSSELNVNALLLGDSALYLCASRVGQSNYGYTFGSGTRLTVV.

This sequence joins TRBV5-1 and TRBJ1-2; D unresolved. With 0 bases removed from V and 8 bases from J, the gap between germline ends came to 11 bases. Germline V gives CDR1 SGHRS, CDR2 YFSETQ. The CDR3 consists of 13 residues. CDR3: CASSLARSMGYTF. The CDR3 region has the DNA TGCGCCAGCAGCTTGGCCCGGTCCATGGGCTACACCTTC. Looking up the rest from reference TRBV5-1 and TRBJ1-2 gives the full variable domain: KAGVTQTPRYLIKTRGQQVTLSCSPISGHRSVSWYQQTPGQGLQFLFEYFSETQRNKGNFPGRFSGRQFSNSRSEMNVSTLELGDSALYLCASSLARSMGYTFGSGTRLTVV.

The chain combines TRBV28 with TRBJ2-3; D may be TRBD2 (5 bases). CDR1 is MDHEN and CDR2 is SYDVKM in the germline V gene. V gave up 3 bases and J gave up 9 bases, with 16 bases separating them. This CDR3 has 14 residues. The CDR3 protein is CASSFPRQPGTQYF. CDR3 bases: TGTGCCAGCAGTTTCCCGCGACAACCGGGGACGCAGTATTTT.

This chain uses TRBV6-1 with TRBJ2-7; perhaps TRBD2 as D (6 bases). The CDR3 is 13 amino acids. V gave up 6 bases and J gave up 3 bases, with 12 bases separating them. CDR1 is MNHNS and CDR2 is SASEGT in the germline V gene. The CDR3 nucleotides are TGTGCCAGCAGATCTAGCGTGGACTACGAGCAGTACTTC. This codes for CASRSSVDYEQYF.

J is TRBJ2-3 and V is TRBV19, with 7 positions matching TRBD2. Germline lookup yields CDR1 LNHDA and CDR2 SQIVND (reference sequence). The length of the CDR3 is 15 residues. The J segment lost 4 bases and the V segment lost 5 bases, leaving 9 bases of the junction unmatched. The CDR3 reads CASSYCGSDPDTQYF. As DNA, the CDR3 is TGTGCCAGTAGTTACTGCGGGAGCGACCCAGATACGCAGTATTTT.

V and J are TRBV5-1 and TRBJ1-1; 7 bases match TRBD1. Germline V gives CDR1 SGHRS, CDR2 YFSETQ. Unmatched junction bases numbered 13, after V lost 4 bases and J lost 1 base. The CDR3 extends over 17 amino acids. The CDR3 is CASSPGGSAVGNTEAFF. Here the CDR3 DNA reads TGCGCCAGCAGCCCAGGGGGGTCCGCCGTGGGGAACACTGAAGCTTTCTTT.

This clone was found once. The CDR3: CAWSTGASSSYEQYF. Here the CDR3 DNA reads TGTGCCTGGAGTACAGGGGCCTCTAGCTCCTACGAGCAGTACTTC. This rearrangement joins TRBV30 to TRBJ2-7; 7 positions match TRBD1. CDR1 GTSNPN and CDR2 SVGIG come from the germline V gene (reference sequence). CDR3 size: 15 residues. V was pared by 2 bases and J by 0 bases, with 7 bases of the junction left unmatched.

The V gene is TRBV9, the J gene TRBJ2-7; D gene uncertain. Trimming left V 3 bases short and J 7 bases short, with 8 bases between. The CDR3 runs to 11 residues. In germline, CDR1 is SGDLS, CDR2 YYNGEE. The CDR3 sequence: CASSDSSEQYF. The CDR3 DNA follows: TGTGCCAGCAGCGATAGCAGTGAGCAGTACTTC.

Comment on this clone: A junction end diverges from the germline sequence, so it may reflect a read error. This chain links TRBV7-7 with TRBJ2-7, with 7 nucleotides matching TRBD2. The CDR3 has 15 amino acids. Per the germline V gene, CDR1 is SSHAT and CDR2 is FNYEAQ (reference sequence). Here the CDR3 reads CASSKGLAAPYEQYF. The CDR3 DNA reads TGTGCTAGCAGCAAAGGGCTAGCGGCCCCCTACGAGCAGTACTTC. Complete variable domain (other parts from reference TRBV7-7 and TRBJ2-7): GAGVSQSPRYKVTKRGQDVTLRCDPISSHATLYWYQQALGQGPEFLTYFNYEAQPDKSGLPSDRFSAERPEGSISTLTIQRTEQRDSAMYRCASSKGLAAPYEQYFGPGTRLTVT.

This clone has a single count. The chain joins TRBV7-2 to TRBJ2-1, with unresolved D. V was cut by 5 bases and J by 7 bases, with 6 bases left in between. The CDR3 has 11 amino acids. Germline lookup yields CDR1 SGHTA and CDR2 FQGNSA. As DNA, the CDR3 is TGTGCCAGCAGCGCTCTAAATGAGCAGTTCTTC. Translating gives CASSALNEQFF.

The rearrangement uses TRBV4-2 and TRBJ2-3; TRBD2 matches at 12 bases. V lost 3 bases, J lost 4 bases, and 8 bases stayed unmatched. This CDR3 spans 17 amino acids. CDR1 and CDR2 (germline): LGHNA, YNFKEQ. DNA for the CDR3: TGTGCCAGCAGCCACCCGGGCCGACTAGCGGGAGCAGATACGCAGTATTTT. Its translation is CASSHPGRLAGADTQYF.

This chain uses TRBV30 with TRBJ2-5; tentative D call: TRBD2 (6 bases). Trimming cost V 3 bases and J 1 base, with 15 bases left between them. The germline V gene encodes CDR1 GTSNPN and CDR2 SVGIG (reference sequence). The CDR3 loop spans 15 amino acids. Here the CDR3 DNA reads TGTGCCTGGAGACACTTAGCGGACCGCCAAGAGACCCAGTACTTC. Translating gives CAWRHLADRQETQYF.